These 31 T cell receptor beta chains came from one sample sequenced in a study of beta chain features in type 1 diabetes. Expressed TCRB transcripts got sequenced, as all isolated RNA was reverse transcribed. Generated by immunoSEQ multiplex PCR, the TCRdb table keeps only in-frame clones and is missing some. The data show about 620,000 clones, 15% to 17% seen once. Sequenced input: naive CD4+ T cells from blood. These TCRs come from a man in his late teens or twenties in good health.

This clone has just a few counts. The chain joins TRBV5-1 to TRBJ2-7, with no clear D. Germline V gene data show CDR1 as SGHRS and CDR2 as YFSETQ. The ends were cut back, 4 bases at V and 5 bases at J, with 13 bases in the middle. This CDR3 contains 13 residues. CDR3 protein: CASSPRRADEQYF. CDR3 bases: TGCGCCAGCAGCCCCCGGCGTGCGGACGAGCAGTACTTC.

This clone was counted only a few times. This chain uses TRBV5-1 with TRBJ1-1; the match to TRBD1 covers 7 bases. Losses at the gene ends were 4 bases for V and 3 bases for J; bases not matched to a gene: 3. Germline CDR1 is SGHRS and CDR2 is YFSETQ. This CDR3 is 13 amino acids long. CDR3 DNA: TGCGCCAGCAGCCTCAGGGGGGACACTGAAGCTTTCTTT. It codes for CASSLRGDTEAFF.

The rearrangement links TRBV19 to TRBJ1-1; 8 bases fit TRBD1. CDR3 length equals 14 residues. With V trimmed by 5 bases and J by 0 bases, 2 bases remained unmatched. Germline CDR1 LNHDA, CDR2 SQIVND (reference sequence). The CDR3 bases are TGTGCCAGTAGTCGGACAGGGCTGAACACTGAAGCTTTCTTT. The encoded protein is CASSRTGLNTEAFF.

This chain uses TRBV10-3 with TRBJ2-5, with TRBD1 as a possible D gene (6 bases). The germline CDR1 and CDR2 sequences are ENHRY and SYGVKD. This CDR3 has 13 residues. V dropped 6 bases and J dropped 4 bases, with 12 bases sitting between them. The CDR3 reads CAIRDSGGETQYF. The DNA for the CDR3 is TGTGCCATCAGGGACAGTGGCGGAGAGACCCAGTACTTC.

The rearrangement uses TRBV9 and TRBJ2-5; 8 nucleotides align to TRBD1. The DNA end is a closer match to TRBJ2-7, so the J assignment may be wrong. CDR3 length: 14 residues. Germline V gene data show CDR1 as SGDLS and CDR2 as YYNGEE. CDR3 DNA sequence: TGTGCCAGCAGCCAGGGACAGGAGACCTACGAGCAGTACTTC. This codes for CASSQGQETYEQYF.

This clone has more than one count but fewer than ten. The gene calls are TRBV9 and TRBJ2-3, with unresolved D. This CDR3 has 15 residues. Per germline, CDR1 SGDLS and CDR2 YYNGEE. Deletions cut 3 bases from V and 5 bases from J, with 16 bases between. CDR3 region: CASSGPWMGRDTQYF. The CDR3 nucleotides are TGTGCCAGCAGCGGACCTTGGATGGGCAGAGATACGCAGTATTTT.

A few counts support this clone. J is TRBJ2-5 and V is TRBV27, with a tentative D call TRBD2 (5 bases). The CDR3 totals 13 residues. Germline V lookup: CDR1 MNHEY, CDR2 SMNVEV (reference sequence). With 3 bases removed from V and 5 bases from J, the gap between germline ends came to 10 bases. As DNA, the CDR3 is TGTGCCAGCAGTTTCATCGGCGGGGAGACCCAGTACTTC. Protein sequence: CASSFIGGETQYF.

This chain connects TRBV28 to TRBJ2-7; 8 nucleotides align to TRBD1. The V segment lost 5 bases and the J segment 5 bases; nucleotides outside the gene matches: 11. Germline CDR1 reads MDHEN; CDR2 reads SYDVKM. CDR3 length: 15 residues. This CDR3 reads CASSGTGTGGHEQYF. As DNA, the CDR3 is TGTGCCAGCAGTGGGACCGGGACAGGAGGCCACGAGCAGTACTTC.

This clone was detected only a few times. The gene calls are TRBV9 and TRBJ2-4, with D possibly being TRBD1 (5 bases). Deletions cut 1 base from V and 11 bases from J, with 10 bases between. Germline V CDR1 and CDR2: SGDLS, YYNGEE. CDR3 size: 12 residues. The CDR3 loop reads CASSVTGIVQYF. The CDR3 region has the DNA TGTGCCAGCAGCGTAACAGGAATAGTTCAGTACTTC.

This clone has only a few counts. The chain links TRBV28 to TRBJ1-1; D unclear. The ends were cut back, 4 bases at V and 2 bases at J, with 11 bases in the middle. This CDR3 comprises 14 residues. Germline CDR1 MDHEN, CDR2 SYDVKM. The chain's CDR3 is CASSSLRVNTEAFF. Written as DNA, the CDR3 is TGTGCCAGCAGTTCTTTAAGAGTAAACACTGAAGCTTTCTTT.

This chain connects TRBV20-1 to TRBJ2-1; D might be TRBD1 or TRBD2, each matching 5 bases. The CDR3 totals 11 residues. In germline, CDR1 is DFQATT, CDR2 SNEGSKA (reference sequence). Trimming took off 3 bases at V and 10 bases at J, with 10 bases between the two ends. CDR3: CSARGVEEQFF. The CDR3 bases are TGCAGTGCTAGGGGGGTCGAGGAGCAGTTCTTC.

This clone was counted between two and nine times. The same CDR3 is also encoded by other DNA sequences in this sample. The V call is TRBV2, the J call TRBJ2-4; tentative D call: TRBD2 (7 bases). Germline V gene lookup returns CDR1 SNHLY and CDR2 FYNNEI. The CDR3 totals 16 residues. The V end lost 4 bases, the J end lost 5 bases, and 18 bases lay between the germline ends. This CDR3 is CASSGDWGGRENIQYF. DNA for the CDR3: TGTGCCAGCAGTGGGGATTGGGGGGGCCGCGAAAACATTCAGTACTTC. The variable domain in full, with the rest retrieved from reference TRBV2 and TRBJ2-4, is EPEVTQTPSHQVTQMGQEVILRCVPISNHLYFYWYRQILGQKVEFLVSFYNNEISEKSEIFDDQFSVERPDGSNFTLKIRSTKLEDSAMYFCASSGDWGGRENIQYFGAGTRLSVL.

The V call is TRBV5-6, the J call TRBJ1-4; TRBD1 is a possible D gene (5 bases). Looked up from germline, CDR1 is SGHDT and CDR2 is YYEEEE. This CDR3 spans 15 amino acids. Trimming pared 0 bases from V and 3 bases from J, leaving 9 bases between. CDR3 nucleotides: TGTGCCAGCAGCTTGGAAGGGGCATCTAATGAAAAACTGTTTTTT. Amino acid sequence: CASSLEGASNEKLFF.

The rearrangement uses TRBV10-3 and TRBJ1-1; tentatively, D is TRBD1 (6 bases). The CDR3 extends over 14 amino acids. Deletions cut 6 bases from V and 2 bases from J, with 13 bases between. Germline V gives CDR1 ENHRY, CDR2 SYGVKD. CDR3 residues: CAIRIRDTNTEAFF. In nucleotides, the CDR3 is TGTGCCATCAGGATCCGGGACACCAACACTGAAGCTTTCTTT.

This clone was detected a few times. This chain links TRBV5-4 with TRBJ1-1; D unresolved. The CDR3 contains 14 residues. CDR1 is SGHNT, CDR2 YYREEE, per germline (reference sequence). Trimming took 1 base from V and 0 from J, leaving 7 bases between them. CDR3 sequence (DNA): TGTGCCAGCAGCTTGAGGCAGATGAACACTGAAGCTTTCTTT. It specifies CASSLRQMNTEAFF. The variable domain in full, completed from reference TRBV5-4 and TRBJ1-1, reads ETGVTQSPTHLIKTRGQQVTLRCSSQSGHNTVSWYQQALGQGPQFIFQYYREEENGRGNFPPRFSGLQFPNYSSELNVNALELDDSALYLCASSLRQMNTEAFFGQGTRLTVV.

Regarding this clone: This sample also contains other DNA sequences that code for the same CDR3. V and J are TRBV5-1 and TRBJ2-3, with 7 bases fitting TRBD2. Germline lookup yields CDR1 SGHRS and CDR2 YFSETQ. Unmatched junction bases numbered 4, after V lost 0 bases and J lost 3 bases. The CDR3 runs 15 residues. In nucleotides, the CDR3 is TGCGCCAGCAGCTTGGCCGGGGGGTCGACAGATACGCAGTATTTT. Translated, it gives CASSLAGGSTDTQYF.

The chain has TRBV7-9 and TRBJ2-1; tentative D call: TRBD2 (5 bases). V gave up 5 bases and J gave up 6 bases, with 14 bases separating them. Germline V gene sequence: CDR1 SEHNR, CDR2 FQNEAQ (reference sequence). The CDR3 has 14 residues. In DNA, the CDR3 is TGTGCCAGCAGCACCTCCGGGATAATCAATGAGCAGTTCTTC. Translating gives CASSTSGIINEQFF. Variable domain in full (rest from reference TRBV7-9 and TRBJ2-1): DTGVSQNPRHKITKRGQNVTFRCDPISEHNRLYWYRQTLGQGPEFLTYFQNEAQLEKSRLLSDRFSAERPKGSFSTLEIQRTEQGDSAMYLCASSTSGIINEQFFGPGTRLTVL.

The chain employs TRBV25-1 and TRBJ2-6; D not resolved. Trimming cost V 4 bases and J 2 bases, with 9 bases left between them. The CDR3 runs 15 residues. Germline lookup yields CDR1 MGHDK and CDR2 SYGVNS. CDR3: CASSADQTGANVLTF. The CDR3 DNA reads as TGTGCCAGCAGTGCGGACCAAACTGGGGCCAACGTCCTGACTTTC.

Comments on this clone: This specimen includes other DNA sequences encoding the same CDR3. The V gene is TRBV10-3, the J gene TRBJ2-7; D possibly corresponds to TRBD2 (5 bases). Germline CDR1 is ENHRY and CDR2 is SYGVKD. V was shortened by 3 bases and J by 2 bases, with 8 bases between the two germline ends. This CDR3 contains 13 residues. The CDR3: CAISESGTYEQYF. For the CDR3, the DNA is TGTGCCATCAGTGAATCCGGGACCTACGAGCAGTACTTC.

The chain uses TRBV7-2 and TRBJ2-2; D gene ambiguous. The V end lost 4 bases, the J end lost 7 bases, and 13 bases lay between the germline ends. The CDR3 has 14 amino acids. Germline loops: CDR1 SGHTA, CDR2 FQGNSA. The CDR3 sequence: CASSSSIWGGELFF. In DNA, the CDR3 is TGTGCCAGCAGCTCCTCCATCTGGGGCGGGGAGCTGTTTTTT.

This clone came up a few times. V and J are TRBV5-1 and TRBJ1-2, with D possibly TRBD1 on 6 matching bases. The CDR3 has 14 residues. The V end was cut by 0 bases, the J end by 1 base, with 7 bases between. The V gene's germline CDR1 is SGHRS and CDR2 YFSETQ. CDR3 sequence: CASSLGTDNYGYTF. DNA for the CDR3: TGCGCCAGCAGCTTGGGGACAGATAACTATGGCTACACCTTC.

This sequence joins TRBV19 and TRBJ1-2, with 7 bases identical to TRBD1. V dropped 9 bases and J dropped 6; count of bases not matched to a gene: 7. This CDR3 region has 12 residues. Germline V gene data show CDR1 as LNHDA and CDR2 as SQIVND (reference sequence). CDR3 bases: TGTGCCAGCAACAGGGGTCATGATGGCTACACCTTC. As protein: CASNRGHDGYTF.

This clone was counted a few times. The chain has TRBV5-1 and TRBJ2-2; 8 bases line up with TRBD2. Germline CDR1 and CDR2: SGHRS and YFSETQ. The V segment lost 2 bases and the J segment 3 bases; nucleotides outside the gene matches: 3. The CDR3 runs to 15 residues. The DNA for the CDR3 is TGCGCCAGCAGCTTACTAGCGGTTCACACCGGGGAGCTGTTTTTT. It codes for CASSLLAVHTGELFF.

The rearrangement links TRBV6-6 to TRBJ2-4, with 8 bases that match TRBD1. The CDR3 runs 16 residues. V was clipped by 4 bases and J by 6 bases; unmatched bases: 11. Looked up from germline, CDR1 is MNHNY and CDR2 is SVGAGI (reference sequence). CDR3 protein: CASSSERTGTGNIQYF. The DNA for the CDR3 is TGTGCCAGCAGTTCGGAACGGACAGGGACAGGAAACATTCAGTACTTC.

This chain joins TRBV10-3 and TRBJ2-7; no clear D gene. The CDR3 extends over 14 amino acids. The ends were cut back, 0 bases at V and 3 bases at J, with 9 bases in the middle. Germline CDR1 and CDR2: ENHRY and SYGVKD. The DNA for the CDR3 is TGTGCCATCAGTGAGTCTGCTCAAAACTACGAGCAGTACTTC. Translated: CAISESAQNYEQYF.

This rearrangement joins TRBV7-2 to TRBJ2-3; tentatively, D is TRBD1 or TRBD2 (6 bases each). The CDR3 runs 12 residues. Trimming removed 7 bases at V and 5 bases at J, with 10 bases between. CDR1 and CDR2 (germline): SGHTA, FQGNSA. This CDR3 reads CASTKGGDTQYF. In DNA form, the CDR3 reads TGTGCCAGCACCAAGGGGGGAGATACGCAGTATTTT.

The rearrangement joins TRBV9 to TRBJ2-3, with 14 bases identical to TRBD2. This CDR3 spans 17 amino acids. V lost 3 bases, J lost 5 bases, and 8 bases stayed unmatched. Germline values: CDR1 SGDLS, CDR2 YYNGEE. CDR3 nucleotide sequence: TGTGCCAGCAGCGAGACTAGCGGGGGGGCCGTTCAAGATACGCAGTATTTT. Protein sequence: CASSETSGGAVQDTQYF.

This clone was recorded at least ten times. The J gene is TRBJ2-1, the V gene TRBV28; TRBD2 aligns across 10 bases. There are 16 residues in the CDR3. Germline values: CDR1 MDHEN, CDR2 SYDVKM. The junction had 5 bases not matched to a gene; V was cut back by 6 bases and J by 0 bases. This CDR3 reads CASRGLASSSYNEQFF. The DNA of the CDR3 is TGTGCCAGCAGGGGACTAGCGAGTTCCTCCTACAATGAGCAGTTCTTC.

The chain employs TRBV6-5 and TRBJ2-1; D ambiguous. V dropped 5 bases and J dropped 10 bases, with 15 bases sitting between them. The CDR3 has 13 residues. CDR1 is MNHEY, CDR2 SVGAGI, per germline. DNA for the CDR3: TGTGCCAGCAGTCCACAAGACACACAAGAGCAGTTCTTC. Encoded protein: CASSPQDTQEQFF.

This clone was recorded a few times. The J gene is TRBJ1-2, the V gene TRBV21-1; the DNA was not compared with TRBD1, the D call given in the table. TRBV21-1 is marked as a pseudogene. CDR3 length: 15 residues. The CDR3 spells CASSKGTGREYGYTF. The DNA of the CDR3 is TGTGCCAGCAGCAAAGGGACAGGGAGGGAATATGGCTACACCTTC.

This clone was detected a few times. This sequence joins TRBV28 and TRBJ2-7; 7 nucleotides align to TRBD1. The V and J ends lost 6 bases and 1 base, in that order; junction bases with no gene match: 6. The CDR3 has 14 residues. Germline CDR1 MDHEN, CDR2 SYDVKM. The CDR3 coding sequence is TGTGCCAGCAGACCAGTACAGGGGTCCTACGAGCAGTACTTC. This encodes CASRPVQGSYEQYF.